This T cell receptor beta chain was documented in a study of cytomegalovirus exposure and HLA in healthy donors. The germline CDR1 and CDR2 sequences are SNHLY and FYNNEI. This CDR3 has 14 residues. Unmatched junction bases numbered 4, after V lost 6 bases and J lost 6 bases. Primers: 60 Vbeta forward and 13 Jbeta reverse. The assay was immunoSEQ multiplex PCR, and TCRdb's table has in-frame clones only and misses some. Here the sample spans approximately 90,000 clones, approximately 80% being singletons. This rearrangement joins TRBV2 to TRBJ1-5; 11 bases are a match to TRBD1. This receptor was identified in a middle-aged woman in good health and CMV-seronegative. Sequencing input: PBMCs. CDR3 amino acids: CASRGTGGSQPQHF. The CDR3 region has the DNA TGTGCCAGCAGGGGGACAGGGGGAAGTCAGCCCCAGCATTTT.